Below are 4 T cell receptor beta chains sequenced from a single sample in a study of circulating CD8 cells and anti-PD-1 response in melanoma. From live CD3+CD8+TCRalphabeta+ cells, four PD-1 and/or TIGIT subsets were sorted. Using approximately 15 ng of total RNA, TCR libraries were made with the QIAseq Immune Repertoire TCR panel. TCRdb re-called the reads with MiXCR, one entry per CDR3 protein. The sample has around 1,000 distinct CDR3 sequences, more than 8% seen once; the top ten hold over 5.5%. This specimen was CD8+ T cells from PBMCs, taken at baseline or after one month of anti-PD-1 therapy (not recorded which). The receptors stem from a human donor with melanoma.

This clonotype is categorized as large. The chain has TRBV23-1 and TRBJ2-7; the D gene is possibly TRBD1 (5 bases). TRBV23-1 is filed as an ORF, its function uncertain. The CDR3 consists of 15 residues. The germline V and J ends were trimmed by 6 bases and 3 bases, with 18 bases remaining between them. CDR3 nucleotides: TGCGCCAGCAGCCGTTGGGGCAGGGAAGTCTACGAGCAGTACTTC. Protein sequence: CASSRWGREVYEQYF.

This clonotype was found a few times. The CDR3: CASWGQGMTDTQYF. Written as DNA, the CDR3 is TGTGCCAGTTGGGGACAGGGTATGACAGATACGCAGTATTTT. This chain uses TRBV19 with TRBJ2-3, with 9 bases that match TRBD1. The ends lost 8 bases at V and 3 bases at J; junction bases unmatched: 6. The CDR3 runs to 14 residues. Germline V gives CDR1 LNHDA, CDR2 SQIVND (reference sequence).

In this sample, this clonotype is large. The chain is built from TRBV4-2 and TRBJ2-7; perhaps TRBD2 as D (6 bases). Trimming stripped 3 bases from V and 1 base from J, with 13 bases between. The germline V gene has CDR1 LGHNA and CDR2 YNFKEQ. The CDR3 contains 15 residues. The CDR3 sequence is CASSQEGLNSYEQYF. CDR3 coding DNA: TGTGCCAGCAGCCAGGAGGGGCTCAATTCCTACGAGCAGTACTTC.

The chain links TRBV19 to TRBJ1-2; D not resolved. V was cut by 7 bases and J by 6 bases, with 18 bases left in between. Germline assignment: CDR1 LNHDA and CDR2 SQIVND (reference sequence). The CDR3 runs 14 residues. CDR3 bases: TGTGCCAGTACTCCCTTGATGGGGTTAGATGGCTACACCTTC. It codes for CASTPLMGLDGYTF.